This TCR beta chain was obtained from a study of T cells in Graves' hyperthyroidism and ophthalmopathy. Study details: Before treatment of any kind, peripheral blood was taken at initial diagnosis. The study, taken as a whole, reports: The authors' 13 V-J model separated ophthalmopathy from stable hyperthyroidism. Also found in blood were most expanded thyroid clonotypes above 0.001.

Trimming took 1 base from V and 15 from J, leaving 7 bases between them. Looked up from germline, CDR1 is SEHNR and CDR2 is FQNEAQ (reference sequence). The CDR3 sequence is 11 residues long. Hyperthyroidism, newly diagnosed and lasting under 2 months, affected patients aged 18 to 65. Template material for amplifying TCR beta CDR3 regions consisted of RNA transcripts. TCR CDR3 underwent first-round RT-PCR with the HTBI primer set. TCRdb reprocessed the multiplex PCR reads with MiXCR, giving one entry per CDR3 protein. The data hold about 360,000 distinct CDR3 sequences, with 13% observed a single time. Note on this clonotype: Its cognate antigen is unknown.

Sequenced input: blood. The receptor's source is a woman between 18 and 29 years old with Graves' hyperthyroidism. The rearrangement uses TRBV7-9 and TRBJ1-6; D uncertain. This chain's CDR3 is CASSLEGDLHF. DNA for the CDR3: TGTGCCAGCAGCTTAGAGGGAGACCTCCACTTT.